Below are 14 T cell receptor beta chains sequenced from a single sample in a study of blood T cell repertoires in COVID-19. Some clones are missing from TCRdb's copy, which holds only in-frame ones; the method was immunoSEQ multiplex PCR. Among 200,000 to 250,000 clones listed, 65% to 85% were seen once. The sequenced sample consisted of PBMCs or T cells enriched from blood (not recorded which). These TCRs come from a woman between 35 and 50 years old with acute COVID-19.

The chain uses TRBV5-1 and TRBJ2-2; TRBD2 is a possible D gene (5 bases). V lost 4 bases, J lost 7 bases, and 8 bases lay in between. The CDR3 is 12 amino acids. Germline V gene data show CDR1 as SGHRS and CDR2 as YFSETQ. CDR3 region: CASSPEVGELFF. Here the CDR3 DNA reads TGCGCCAGCAGCCCGGAGGTCGGGGAGCTGTTTTTT.

The gene calls are TRBV7-3 and TRBJ1-2, with D perhaps TRBD1 (5 bases). CDR1 and CDR2 (germline): SGHTA, FQGTGA. The CDR3 covers 15 residues. The germline V and J ends were trimmed by 3 bases and 7 bases, with 18 bases remaining between them. The CDR3 DNA is TGTGCCAGCAGCTTCGTAGGGAGGGACCCTTCTGGCTACACCTTC. Encoded protein: CASSFVGRDPSGYTF.

This chain links TRBV27 with TRBJ2-7; D is perhaps TRBD1 (7 bases). The V end lost 5 bases, the J end lost 6 bases, and 14 bases lay between the germline ends. Germline V gene data show CDR1 as MNHEY and CDR2 as SMNVEV (reference sequence). CDR3 length: 13 amino acids. CDR3 DNA: TGTGCCAGCAGTATATACAGGGGAGGCGAGCAGTACTTC. Translating gives CASSIYRGGEQYF.

The chain recombines TRBV7-9 with TRBJ1-2; possible D gene TRBD1, 5 bases. The CDR3 contains 15 residues. The V gene's germline CDR1 is SEHNR and CDR2 FQNEAQ (reference sequence). V gave up 4 bases and J gave up 8 bases, with 20 bases separating them. CDR3 loop: CASSSYISRGWGYTF. In nucleotides, the CDR3 is TGTGCCAGCAGCTCATATATATCCCGGGGGTGGGGCTACACCTTC.

CDR3 residues: CASSIPTGGFSREQFF. The CDR3 nucleotides read TGTGCCAGTAGTATCCCAACAGGGGGATTCTCGAGGGAGCAGTTCTTC. The chain has TRBV19 and TRBJ2-1; 8 nucleotides match TRBD1. Germline V gene lookup returns CDR1 LNHDA and CDR2 SQIVND (reference sequence). J lost 10 bases, V lost 3 bases, and 14 bases had no gene match. This CDR3 spans 16 amino acids.

V usage is TRBV7-2 and J usage is TRBJ1-1; the match to TRBD1 covers 11 bases. From germline, CDR1 is SGHTA and CDR2 FQGNSA. This CDR3 spans 15 amino acids. The ends lost 5 bases at V and 10 bases at J; junction bases unmatched: 12. CDR3: CASSVRTGGGLVAFF. For the CDR3, the DNA is TGTGCCAGCAGCGTAAGGACAGGGGGCGGTCTAGTAGCTTTCTTT.

In DNA, the CDR3 is TGTGCCAGCAGTGAACTGTCAGGGCCCTACGAGCAGTACTTC. This translates into CASSELSGPYEQYF. This chain connects TRBV6-1 to TRBJ2-7; the D gene is possibly TRBD1 (5 bases). The CDR3 length is 14 residues. CDR1 and CDR2 from the germline V gene are MNHNS and SASEGT. Trimming pared 2 bases from V and 2 bases from J, leaving 10 bases between.

The rearrangement joins TRBV27 to TRBJ1-1; D is perhaps TRBD1 (5 bases). The V and J ends lost 6 bases and 3 bases respectively, with 11 bases between them. Germline values: CDR1 MNHEY, CDR2 SMNVEV (reference sequence). There are 13 residues in the CDR3. The CDR3 region has the DNA TGTGCCAGCAGCGCCAGGGTCGACACTGAAGCTTTCTTT. Translation: CASSARVDTEAFF.

This clone came up a few times. The genes are TRBV9 and TRBJ2-2, with TRBD2 matching over 11 bases. The CDR3 totals 17 residues. Germline V gene data show CDR1 as SGDLS and CDR2 as YYNGEE. The junction had 6 bases not matched to a gene; V was cut back by 0 bases and J by 5 bases. The CDR3 loop is CASSVGVSGRGTGELFF. DNA for the CDR3: TGTGCCAGCAGCGTAGGTGTTAGCGGGAGGGGTACCGGGGAGCTGTTTTTT.

This clone was seen a handful of times. The chain carries TRBV2 and TRBJ2-5; D is unresolved. Germline CDR1 and CDR2: SNHLY and FYNNEI. With 1 base removed from V and 2 bases from J, the gap between germline ends came to 8 bases. CDR3 size: 14 residues. The CDR3 DNA sequence: TGTGCCAGCAGTGAAGGCCCACAACAAGAGACCCAGTACTTC. It encodes CASSEGPQQETQYF.

The rearrangement joins TRBV30 to TRBJ1-3, with 8 nucleotides matching TRBD1. The ends lost 3 bases at V and 2 bases at J; junction bases unmatched: 0. Germline V CDR1 and CDR2: GTSNPN, SVGIG (reference sequence). The CDR3 is 13 amino acids. The CDR3 nucleotides read TGTGCCTGGAGGGACAGGGCTGGAAACACCATATATTTT. Encoded protein: CAWRDRAGNTIYF.

The chain recombines TRBV4-1 with TRBJ1-3; a possible D gene is TRBD1 (6 bases). Trimming stripped 1 base from V and 6 bases from J, with 19 bases between. CDR3 length: 17 amino acids. In germline, CDR1 is MGHRA, CDR2 YSYEKL. Here the CDR3 DNA reads TGCGCCAGCAGCCAAGCCCGGGGGGGCCGATTCGAAAACACCATATATTTT. This sequence encodes CASSQARGGRFENTIYF.

In its sample, this clone was seen a few times. This chain joins TRBV5-4 and TRBJ1-1; 10 bases agree with TRBD1. The CDR3 length is 14 residues. Germline CDR1 and CDR2: SGHNT and YYREEE (reference sequence). Trimming cost V 4 bases and J 10 bases; bases outside gene matches: 10. The CDR3 nucleotides are TGTGCCAGCAGCCTCCCCGGGACAGGGGAAGGAGCTTTCTTT. Protein: CASSLPGTGEGAFF.

V gene TRBV7-2 combines with J gene TRBJ1-5, with a tentative D call TRBD1 (5 bases). Germline lookup yields CDR1 SGHTA and CDR2 FQGNSA. CDR3 length equals 16 residues. Trimming took off 5 bases at V and 0 bases at J, with 14 bases between the two ends. For the CDR3, the DNA is TGTGCCAGCAGCCCACGGACACTTAATAGCAATCAGCCCCAGCATTTT. Translating it yields CASSPRTLNSNQPQHF.